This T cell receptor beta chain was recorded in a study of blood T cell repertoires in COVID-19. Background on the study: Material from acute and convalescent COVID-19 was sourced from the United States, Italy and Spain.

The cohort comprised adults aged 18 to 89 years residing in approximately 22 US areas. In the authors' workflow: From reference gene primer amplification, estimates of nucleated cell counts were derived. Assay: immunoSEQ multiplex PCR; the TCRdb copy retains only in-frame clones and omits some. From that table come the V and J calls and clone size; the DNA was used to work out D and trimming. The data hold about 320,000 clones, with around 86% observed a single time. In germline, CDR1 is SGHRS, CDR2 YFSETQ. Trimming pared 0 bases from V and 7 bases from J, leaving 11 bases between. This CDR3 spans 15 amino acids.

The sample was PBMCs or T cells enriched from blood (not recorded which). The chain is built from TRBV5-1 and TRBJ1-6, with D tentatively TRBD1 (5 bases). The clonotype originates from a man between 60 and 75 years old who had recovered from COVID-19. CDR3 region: CASSLVAGLNSPLHF. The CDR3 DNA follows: TGCGCCAGCAGCTTGGTGGCAGGGCTAAATTCACCCCTCCACTTT. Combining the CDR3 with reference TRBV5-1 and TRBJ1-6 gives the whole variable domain KAGVTQTPRYLIKTRGQQVTLSCSPISGHRSVSWYQQTPGQGLQFLFEYFSETQRNKGNFPGRFSGRQFSNSRSEMNVSTLELGDSALYLCASSLVAGLNSPLHFGNGTRLTVT.